The rows below give T cell receptor beta chains drawn from one sample of a study of blood T cell repertoires in COVID-19. Method: immunoSEQ multiplex PCR; TCRdb's copy keeps in-frame clones and lacks some. The data contain more than 55,000 clones, around 90% of them seen just once; the ten biggest clones take up less than 5%. Sequencing input: peripheral blood. Receptor source: a man aged 60 to 69 with acute or convalescent COVID-19. The CDR3 runs from the conserved cysteine through the conserved F or W. D genes are given only for firm matches. Clone size is shown for a subset of rows, as once, few, many or a class of expanded clone.

j_call: TRBJ1-1; d_call: NA; v_call: TRBV7-9; clone_size: NA; cdr3_aa: CASSATGYDEAFF; cdr3_nt: TGTGCCAGCAGCGCCACAGGGTATGATGAAGCTTTCTTT
j_call: TRBJ1-5; d_call: TRBD1; v_call: TRBV5-1; clone_size: few; cdr3_aa: CASSPGTADQPQHF; cdr3_nt: TGCGCCAGCAGCCCCGGGACAGCAGATCAGCCCCAGCATTTT
j_call: TRBJ2-2; d_call: NA; v_call: TRBV5-1; clone_size: NA; cdr3_aa: CASSSETGLNTGELFF; cdr3_nt: TGCGCCAGCAGCTCTGAAACAGGGCTCAACACCGGGGAGCTGTTTTTT
j_call: TRBJ1-3; d_call: NA; v_call: TRBV2; clone_size: NA; cdr3_aa: CASSEDGGTGNTIYF; cdr3_nt: TGTGCCAGCAGTGAAGACGGTGGGACAGGAAACACCATATATTTT
j_call: TRBJ2-5; d_call: TRBD2; v_call: TRBV7-3; clone_size: NA; cdr3_aa: CASSLNAGAIETQYF; cdr3_nt: TGTGCCAGCAGCTTAAACGCGGGAGCCATAGAGACCCAGTACTTC
j_call: TRBJ1-6; d_call: TRBD1; v_call: TRBV18; clone_size: once; cdr3_aa: CASSPAGTGSSPLHF; cdr3_nt: TGTGCCAGCTCACCCGCGGGGACAGGGTCTTCGCCCCTCCACTTT
j_call: TRBJ1-1; d_call: NA; v_call: TRBV20-1; clone_size: NA; cdr3_aa: CSASWGQTTEAFF; cdr3_nt: TGCAGTGCTAGTTGGGGCCAGACCACTGAAGCTTTCTTT
j_call: TRBJ2-1; d_call: NA; v_call: TRBV4-1; clone_size: once; cdr3_aa: CASSRSGLYNEQFF; cdr3_nt: TGCGCCAGCAGTCGTAGCGGTTTATACAATGAGCAGTTCTTC
j_call: TRBJ2-1; d_call: TRBD2; v_call: TRBV9; clone_size: once; cdr3_aa: CASSVAGLAGGYNEQFF; cdr3_nt: TGTGCCAGCAGCGTAGCGGGACTAGCGGGGGGCTACAATGAGCAGTTCTTC
j_call: TRBJ1-1; d_call: TRBD1; v_call: TRBV18; clone_size: once; cdr3_aa: CASSPATGGSTEAFF; cdr3_nt: TGTGCCAGCTCACCCGCGACAGGGGGGAGTACAGAAGCTTTCTTT
j_call: TRBJ1-4; d_call: TRBD1; v_call: TRBV5-4; clone_size: NA; cdr3_aa: CASSFGTGGGKLFF; cdr3_nt: TGTGCCAGCAGCTTTGGGACAGGGGGCGGAAAACTGTTTTTT
j_call: TRBJ1-3; d_call: TRBD1; v_call: TRBV18; clone_size: NA; cdr3_aa: CASSPYSPGGSGNTIYF; cdr3_nt: TGTGCCAGCTCACCATATTCTCCAGGGGGCTCTGGAAACACCATATATTTT
j_call: TRBJ2-5; d_call: NA; v_call: TRBV3-1/TRBV3-2; clone_size: NA; cdr3_aa: CASSQATPGLETQYF; cdr3_nt: TGTGCCAGCAGCCAAGCAACTCCCGGTTTAGAGACCCAGTACTTC
j_call: TRBJ2-7; d_call: TRBD1; v_call: TRBV7-6; clone_size: NA; cdr3_aa: CASRQGQGDEQYF; cdr3_nt: TGTGCCAGCAGGCAGGGACAGGGCGACGAGCAGTACTTC
j_call: TRBJ2-6; d_call: NA; v_call: TRBV4-2; clone_size: NA; cdr3_aa: CASSTGIKGYKVGANVLTF; cdr3_nt: TGTGCCAGCAGCACGGGTATCAAAGGTTACAAGGTCGGGGCCAACGTCCTGACTTTC
j_call: TRBJ2-5; d_call: TRBD2; v_call: TRBV13; clone_size: NA; cdr3_aa: CASSRGTMKETQYF; cdr3_nt: TGTGCCAGCAGCCGAGGGACTATGAAGGAGACCCAGTACTTC
j_call: TRBJ1-2; d_call: NA; v_call: TRBV9; clone_size: NA; cdr3_aa: CASSRTGSANYGYTF; cdr3_nt: TGTGCCAGCAGCCGCACAGGGAGCGCTAACTATGGCTACACCTTC
j_call: TRBJ1-1; d_call: NA; v_call: TRBV6-5; clone_size: NA; cdr3_aa: CASSYGGRETLF; cdr3_nt: TGTGCCAGCAGTTACGGGGGGAGGGAAACCCTATTT
j_call: TRBJ1-4; d_call: NA; v_call: TRBV7-8; clone_size: NA; cdr3_aa: CASSLVWATGNEKLFF; cdr3_nt: TGTGCCAGCAGCTTAGTCTGGGCGACAGGCAATGAAAAACTGTTTTTT
j_call: TRBJ2-2; d_call: TRBD1; v_call: TRBV3-1/TRBV3-2; clone_size: once; cdr3_aa: CASSRQGTGELFF; cdr3_nt: TGTGCCAGCAGCCGACAGGGGACCGGGGAGCTGTTTTTT
j_call: TRBJ2-1; d_call: NA; v_call: TRBV24-1; clone_size: once; cdr3_aa: CATSDLGGAKDDEQFF; cdr3_nt: TGTGCCACCAGTGATTTAGGAGGGGCGAAAGACGATGAGCAGTTCTTC
j_call: TRBJ2-6; d_call: TRBD1; v_call: TRBV11-2; clone_size: NA; cdr3_aa: CASSFSGQGARRANVLTF; cdr3_nt: TGTGCCAGCAGCTTCTCGGGACAGGGGGCTCGGCGGGCCAACGTCCTGACTTTC
j_call: TRBJ2-7; d_call: NA; v_call: TRBV7-8; clone_size: NA; cdr3_aa: CASSPAYEQYF; cdr3_nt: TGTGCCAGCAGCCCCGCCTACGAGCAGTACTTC
j_call: TRBJ2-2; d_call: TRBD1; v_call: TRBV27; clone_size: NA; cdr3_aa: CASRTGVAGELFF; cdr3_nt: TGTGCCAGCAGGACAGGGGTCGCCGGGGAGCTGTTTTTT
j_call: TRBJ1-2; d_call: TRBD1; v_call: TRBV12-3/TRBV12-4; clone_size: NA; cdr3_aa: CASSPQGIYGYTF; cdr3_nt: TGTGCCAGCAGTCCACAGGGGATCTATGGCTACACCTTC
j_call: TRBJ2-2; d_call: NA; v_call: TRBV27; clone_size: NA; cdr3_aa: CASSSVRVRDTGELFF; cdr3_nt: TGTGCCAGCAGTTCCGTTCGGGTTCGAGACACCGGGGAGCTGTTTTTT
j_call: TRBJ2-1; d_call: NA; v_call: TRBV10-1; clone_size: NA; cdr3_aa: CASSDPGRGNEQFF; cdr3_nt: TGCGCCAGCAGTGACCCAGGCAGGGGTAATGAGCAGTTCTTC
j_call: TRBJ1-5; d_call: TRBD1; v_call: TRBV24-1; clone_size: NA; cdr3_aa: CATSDARTGYGQPQHF; cdr3_nt: TGTGCCACCAGTGATGCCCGGACAGGGTACGGTCAGCCCCAGCATTTT
j_call: TRBJ1-2; d_call: TRBD1; v_call: TRBV30; clone_size: NA; cdr3_aa: CAWSRGGGYTF; cdr3_nt: TGTGCCTGGAGCCGAGGGGGCGGCTACACCTTC
j_call: TRBJ1-1; d_call: NA; v_call: TRBV18; clone_size: NA; cdr3_aa: CASSPIRENTEAFF; cdr3_nt: TGTGCCAGCTCACCGATTAGAGAGAACACTGAAGCTTTCTTT
j_call: TRBJ2-7; d_call: TRBD1; v_call: TRBV6-1; clone_size: NA; cdr3_aa: CASSEVDRDDYEQYF; cdr3_nt: TGTGCCAGCAGTGAAGTCGACAGGGACGACTACGAGCAGTACTTC
j_call: TRBJ2-2; d_call: NA; v_call: TRBV27; clone_size: NA; cdr3_aa: CASSKGFLGELFF; cdr3_nt: TGTGCCAGCAGTAAGGGGTTCCTCGGGGAGCTGTTTTTT
j_call: TRBJ2-5; d_call: NA; v_call: TRBV6-1; clone_size: NA; cdr3_aa: CASSEYSMGSQETQYF; cdr3_nt: TGTGCCAGCAGTGAATATAGTATGGGCAGCCAAGAGACCCAGTACTTC
j_call: TRBJ1-1; d_call: TRBD1; v_call: TRBV5-1; clone_size: NA; cdr3_aa: CASSPSTGGFTEAFF; cdr3_nt: TGCGCCAGCAGCCCGTCCACAGGGGGCTTCACTGAAGCTTTCTTT
j_call: TRBJ2-2; d_call: TRBD2; v_call: TRBV3-1/TRBV3-2; clone_size: NA; cdr3_aa: CASSHPRGANTGELFF; cdr3_nt: TGTGCCAGCAGCCACCCTCGGGGGGCGAACACCGGGGAGCTGTTTTTT
j_call: TRBJ2-5; d_call: NA; v_call: TRBV7-9; clone_size: NA; cdr3_aa: CASHPSGWSETQYF; cdr3_nt: TGTGCCTCCCATCCCTCAGGGTGGTCAGAGACCCAGTACTTC
j_call: TRBJ1-2; d_call: NA; v_call: TRBV28; clone_size: NA; cdr3_aa: CASSYRGYGYTF; cdr3_nt: TGTGCCAGCAGTTACCGGGGCTATGGCTACACCTTC
j_call: TRBJ1-5; d_call: NA; v_call: TRBV5-6; clone_size: NA; cdr3_aa: CASSLGHQPQHF; cdr3_nt: TGTGCCAGCAGCTTGGGGCATCAGCCCCAGCATTTT
j_call: TRBJ1-5; d_call: TRBD1; v_call: TRBV30; clone_size: NA; cdr3_aa: CACQTGGMGQPQHF; cdr3_nt: TGTGCCTGTCAGACAGGGGGAATGGGACAGCCCCAGCATTTT
j_call: TRBJ1-2; d_call: TRBD1; v_call: TRBV19; clone_size: NA; cdr3_aa: CASSKAETGGRGYTF; cdr3_nt: TGTGCCAGTAGTAAGGCCGAGACAGGGGGCCGGGGCTACACCTTC
j_call: TRBJ2-3; d_call: NA; v_call: TRBV5-1; clone_size: once; cdr3_aa: CASKPAPTDTQYF; cdr3_nt: TGCGCCAGCAAACCCGCGCCGACAGATACGCAGTATTTT
j_call: TRBJ2-1; d_call: NA; v_call: TRBV7-2; clone_size: NA; cdr3_aa: CASSLVLAGTEQFF; cdr3_nt: TGTGCCAGCAGCTTAGTACTAGCTGGGACTGAGCAGTTCTTC
j_call: TRBJ2-7; d_call: NA; v_call: TRBV29-1; clone_size: once; cdr3_aa: CSVSGDDEQYF; cdr3_nt: TGCAGCGTTTCGGGGGACGACGAGCAGTACTTC
j_call: TRBJ2-5; d_call: TRBD1; v_call: TRBV30; clone_size: NA; cdr3_aa: CAWAGQGETQYF; cdr3_nt: TGTGCCTGGGCCGGACAGGGTGAGACCCAGTACTTC
j_call: TRBJ2-7; d_call: NA; v_call: TRBV30; clone_size: NA; cdr3_aa: CAWTLWGGYEQYF; cdr3_nt: TGTGCCTGGACCCTGTGGGGAGGCTACGAGCAGTACTTC
j_call: TRBJ1-2; d_call: NA; v_call: TRBV7-9; clone_size: NA; cdr3_aa: CASRKDSLYGYTF; cdr3_nt: TGTGCCAGCAGGAAGGACAGTCTCTATGGCTACACCTTC
j_call: TRBJ2-7; d_call: TRBD1; v_call: TRBV7-2; clone_size: NA; cdr3_aa: CASEVGTGDHEQYF; cdr3_nt: TGTGCCAGCGAGGTAGGGACAGGGGACCACGAGCAGTACTTC